The 27 T cell receptor beta chains presented below share a single source sample, sequenced in a study of T cells in localized non-small cell lung cancer. Measured with immunoSEQ multiplex PCR; TCRdb has only the in-frame clones, and not every one. The repertoire has approximately 2,500 clones, about 31% of them found once; the top ten carry approximately 14%. Sequences were derived from lung tumor tissue, sampled before any cancer treatment. The receptor source for this set is a man aged 40-75 years with stage II lung adenocarcinoma.

There are a few counts of this clone. The chain is built from TRBV6-8 and TRBJ1-1; maybe TRBD1 (6 bases). Germline V lookup: CDR1 MNHGY, CDR2 SAAAGT. Trimming shortened V by 2 bases and J by 10 bases, and 20 bases separated the two germline ends. The length of the CDR3 is 15 residues. The CDR3 coding sequence is TGTGCCAGCAGTTACCGTTTTACAGGGCTTCGCGGAGCTTTCTTT. Encoded protein: CASSYRFTGLRGAFF.

V gene TRBV18 combines with J gene TRBJ2-7; 11 nucleotides match TRBD2. Germline CDR1 is KGHSH and CDR2 is LQKENI. This CDR3 contains 16 residues. With V trimmed by 4 bases and J by 0 bases, 5 bases remained unmatched. In DNA, the CDR3 is TGTGCCAGCTCACTGACTAGCGGGGCGACCTCCTACGAGCAGTACTTC. Translating gives CASSLTSGATSYEQYF.

The chain employs TRBV30 and TRBJ1-1; no reliable D call. The CDR3 sequence is 11 residues long. Germline loops: CDR1 GTSNPN, CDR2 SVGIG (reference sequence). Deletions cut 8 bases from V and 1 base from J, with 8 bases between. The CDR3 DNA sequence: TGTGCCGGGGAGCGGAACACTGAAGCTTTCTTT. Translation: CAGERNTEAFF.

By proportion, this clone is medium-sized. Other DNA sequences from this sample encode an identical CDR3 as well. The chain carries TRBV11-3 and TRBJ2-1, with 14 bases matching TRBD2. V dropped 4 bases and J dropped 6; count of bases not matched to a gene: 2. In germline, CDR1 is SGHNT, CDR2 YENEEA. The CDR3 runs to 15 residues. CDR3 loop: CASSSGLAGVNEQFF. CDR3 DNA sequence: TGTGCCAGCAGCTCGGGACTAGCGGGGGTCAATGAGCAGTTCTTC.

This clone was seen a handful of times. The J gene is TRBJ2-7, the V gene TRBV30, with no clear D. CDR3 size: 12 residues. Germline V lookup: CDR1 GTSNPN, CDR2 SVGIG (reference sequence). V dropped 4 bases and J dropped 3 bases, with 10 bases sitting between them. CDR3: CAWMGSYYEQYF. DNA for the CDR3: TGTGCCTGGATGGGCAGTTACTACGAGCAGTACTTC.

On this clone: One junction end disagrees with the germline gene, perhaps due to a read error. This rearrangement joins TRBV6-8 to TRBJ1-2; D perhaps matches TRBD1 (5 bases). CDR1 is MNHGY and CDR2 is SAAAGT in the germline V gene. The CDR3 totals 15 residues. The CDR3 region has the DNA TGTGCCAGTAGTTACGCGGCCAGGGCTAACTATGGCTACACCTTC. Translation: CASSYAARANYGYTF.

The chain carries TRBV5-1 and TRBJ2-3; D is undetermined. The germline V gene encodes CDR1 SGHRS and CDR2 YFSETQ. V shed 4 bases and J shed 1 base, with 10 bases lying between them. The CDR3 has 14 residues. In DNA, the CDR3 is TGCGCCAGCAGCCCTCGGACCCGCACAGATACGCAGTATTTT. The encoded protein is CASSPRTRTDTQYF.

The V call is TRBV29-1, the J call TRBJ2-1, with 7 positions matching TRBD1. The V gene end was trimmed by 1 base and the J gene end by 0 bases; junction bases not matched to a gene: 6. This CDR3 comprises 16 residues. Germline values: CDR1 SQVTM, CDR2 ANQGSEA. CDR3 protein: CSVEVRDSSSYNEQFF. The DNA of the CDR3 is TGCAGCGTTGAAGTTCGGGACAGCAGCTCCTACAATGAGCAGTTCTTC.

This clone showed up just a few times. The CDR3: CATSQLGGSTDTQYF. CDR3 bases: TGTGCCACCAGCCAACTTGGTGGGAGCACAGATACGCAGTATTTT. J is TRBJ2-3 and V is TRBV15; no clear D gene. CDR1 and CDR2 (germline): LNHNV, YYDKDF (reference sequence). This CDR3 contains 15 residues. V lost 5 bases and J lost 0, with 12 bases in between.

In this sample, this clone turned up a few times. V usage is TRBV12-5 and J usage is TRBJ2-2; no definite D call. Trimming stripped 0 bases from V and 3 bases from J, with 2 bases between. Germline CDR1 is LGHNT and CDR2 is FRNRAP. The CDR3 contains 13 residues. The DNA for the CDR3 is TGTGCTAGTGGTTTGGTTGACACCGGGGAGCTGTTTTTT. It specifies CASGLVDTGELFF.

This clone appeared a few times. The chain has TRBV6-1 and TRBJ2-7; D is ambiguous. The CDR3 is 12 residues long. In germline, CDR1 is MNHNS, CDR2 SASEGT. The ends were cut back, 1 base at V and 6 bases at J, with 7 bases in the middle. CDR3 residues: CASSEGAGEQYF. The CDR3 nucleotides are TGTGCCAGCAGTGAAGGGGCCGGCGAGCAGTACTTC.

This chain connects TRBV5-1 to TRBJ1-2; possibly TRBD1 for D (6 bases). CDR3 size: 14 residues. Germline CDR1 is SGHRS and CDR2 is YFSETQ. The V end was cut by 3 bases, the J end by 7 bases, with 16 bases between. The CDR3 nucleotides read TGCGCCAGCAGCTCGGCCGGGACACCTGTTGGCTACACCTTC. It specifies CASSSAGTPVGYTF.

This clone appeared a few times. The chain has TRBV6-8 and TRBJ1-2; no clear D. Looked up from germline, CDR1 is MNHGY and CDR2 is SAAAGT. The CDR3 loop spans 13 amino acids. Between the trimmed V and J ends, which lost 5 bases and 4 bases, there was a span of 11 bases. CDR3: CASSEDGIYGYTF. In DNA, the CDR3 is TGTGCCAGCAGTGAGGACGGGATCTATGGCTACACCTTC.

V and J are TRBV11-3 and TRBJ1-1; D possibly corresponds to TRBD1 (6 bases). The CDR3 contains 18 residues. The germline V gene encodes CDR1 SGHNT and CDR2 YENEEA. V was shortened by 3 bases and J by 0 bases, with 20 bases between the two germline ends. The CDR3 DNA follows: TGTGCCAGCAGCTTGGTAGCAGGGGCTCGGGGCTTGAACACTGAAGCTTTCTTT. Protein sequence: CASSLVAGARGLNTEAFF.

This sequence joins TRBV29-1 and TRBJ1-1, with D perhaps TRBD1 (5 bases). The CDR3 runs 12 residues. The germline V gene encodes CDR1 SQVTM and CDR2 ANQGSEA. The V and J ends lost 6 bases and 4 bases respectively, with 12 bases between them. The DNA for the CDR3 is TGCAGCGTCCTGAGGGACGGCACTGAAGCTTTCTTT. Translated, it gives CSVLRDGTEAFF.

This clone was observed a few times. Germline and junction disagree at one end, which may indicate a read error. V is TRBV7-2 and J is TRBJ2-1, with D perhaps matching TRBD1 (5 bases). CDR3 length: 13 amino acids. Germline CDR1 reads SGHTA; CDR2 reads FQGNSA. The CDR3 DNA reads as TGTGCTAGCAGCTTAAACAGGTACAATGAGCAGTTCTTC. This sequence encodes CASSLNRYNEQFF.

This clone came up a few times. The chain carries TRBV5-1 and TRBJ1-1; unclear D gene. The CDR3 totals 14 residues. V shed 0 bases and J shed 4 bases, with 10 bases lying between them. Germline lookup yields CDR1 SGHRS and CDR2 YFSETQ. CDR3 sequence: CASSLEAVATEAFF. Here the CDR3 DNA reads TGCGCCAGCAGCTTGGAGGCGGTGGCCACTGAAGCTTTCTTT.

As concerns this clone: At one of its ends the junction is not consistent with the germline gene, which may arise from a read error. This chain links TRBV11-3 with TRBJ1-2, with D possibly matching TRBD1 (5 bases). This CDR3 spans 14 amino acids. Germline V gene sequence: CDR1 SGHNT, CDR2 YENEEA. The CDR3 protein is CASSSTAGQYGYIF. The CDR3 DNA sequence: TGTGCCAGCAGCTCCACGGCAGGGCAATATGGCTACATCTTC.

The chain carries TRBV18 and TRBJ1-1; no reliable D call. Trimming took off 2 bases at V and 3 bases at J, with 7 bases between the two ends. The CDR3 spans 13 residues. The V gene's germline CDR1 is KGHSH and CDR2 LQKENI. This chain's CDR3 is CASSPEWDTEAFF. CDR3 sequence (DNA): TGTGCCAGCTCACCAGAGTGGGACACTGAAGCTTTCTTT.

This clone was detected a few times. DNA for the CDR3: TGTGCCAGCAGCGGAACAGGGGAGCGGGGAAACACCATATATTTT. Encoded protein: CASSGTGERGNTIYF. This chain joins TRBV7-6 and TRBJ1-3; 7 bases fit TRBD1. Germline V gene sequence: CDR1 SGHVS, CDR2 FNYEAQ. The CDR3 loop spans 15 amino acids. V was pared by 5 bases and J by 4 bases, with 8 bases of the junction left unmatched.

The table lists this clone with a few counts. The DNA for the CDR3 is TGCGCCAGCAGCCAAGAGCGGACTAGCGGGGGGAGCTCCTACAATGAGCAGTTCTTC. Residues: CASSQERTSGGSSYNEQFF. V and J are TRBV1 and TRBJ2-1; the table's D call, TRBD2, was not checked against the DNA. TRBV1 is reported as a pseudogene. The CDR3 has 19 residues.

This clone was counted between two and nine times. The genes are TRBV1 and TRBJ2-1. TRBV1 is designated a pseudogene. The CDR3 contains 13 residues. The CDR3 loop is CASSQEGELEQFF. As DNA, the CDR3 is TGCGCCAGCAGCCAAGAAGGCGAGTTGGAGCAGTTCTTC.

This clone was counted a few times. The chain recombines TRBV2 with TRBJ1-1; D is unclear. This CDR3 comprises 13 residues. The germline CDR1 and CDR2 sequences are SNHLY and FYNNEI. With 5 bases removed from V and 1 base from J, the gap between germline ends came to 8 bases. CDR3 DNA sequence: TGTGCCAGCAGTTCACAGTCGAACACTGAAGCTTTCTTT. Translated, it gives CASSSQSNTEAFF.

The V and J genes are TRBV11-3 and TRBJ2-1, with 8 bases that match TRBD1. Looked up from germline, CDR1 is SGHNT and CDR2 is YENEEA. The CDR3 spans 16 residues. V lost 1 base and J lost 0; bases outside the gene matches: 2. The CDR3 nucleotides are TGTGCCAGCAGCTTAGGGGACAGGTCCTCCTACAATGAGCAGTTCTTC. Amino acid sequence: CASSLGDRSSYNEQFF.

In this sample, this clone is medium-sized. The V call is TRBV11-3, the J call TRBJ2-3, with 11 bases lining up with TRBD2. Germline lookup yields CDR1 SGHNT and CDR2 YENEEA. The V gene end was trimmed by 5 bases and the J gene end by 6 bases; junction bases not matched to a gene: 10. The CDR3 consists of 16 residues. The CDR3 nucleotides read TGTGCCAGCAGCCTCCTAACTAGCGGGAGAAAGGATACGCAGTATTTT. This codes for CASSLLTSGRKDTQYF.

The J gene is TRBJ1-2, the V gene TRBV28, with D uncertain. CDR3 length equals 14 residues. CDR1 is MDHEN and CDR2 is SYDVKM in the germline V gene. Trimming left V 6 bases short and J 4 bases short, with 15 bases between. The CDR3 sequence: CASSVGTVFYGYTF. Written as DNA, the CDR3 is TGTGCCAGCAGCGTAGGTACAGTGTTCTATGGCTACACCTTC.

This clone turned up a few times. The gene calls are TRBV5-1 and TRBJ2-3, with 7 bases lining up with TRBD1. This CDR3 comprises 18 residues. J gave up 4 bases and V 5 bases, and 19 bases lay outside the gene matches. Germline assignment: CDR1 SGHRS and CDR2 YFSETQ. The CDR3 region has the DNA TGCGCCAGCAGTCTTCGGACCTCCGGCAGGGGGTTCGCAGATACGCAGTATTTT. This translates into CASSLRTSGRGFADTQYF.